Below, 11 T cell receptor beta chains from the same sample are listed, as sequenced in a study of cytomegalovirus exposure and HLA in healthy donors. PCR amplification relied on 60 Vbeta primers (plus 13 Jbeta primers). TCRdb's copy holds only in-frame clones and misses some; the assay was immunoSEQ multiplex PCR. The sample carries around 98,000 clones, around 80% recorded once. The source material was PBMCs. The receptors here all came from a human donor in good health.

This rearrangement joins TRBV27 to TRBJ2-5; no clear D. The CDR3 length is 12 residues. Germline lookup yields CDR1 MNHEY and CDR2 SMNVEV (reference sequence). The V and J ends lost 8 bases and 3 bases respectively, with 10 bases between them. Here the CDR3 DNA reads TGTGCCAGCGACTGGCTTAAAGAGACCCAGTACTTC. Its translation is CASDWLKETQYF.

The gene calls are TRBV10-3 and TRBJ2-7; 8 bases align to TRBD1. Germline assignment: CDR1 ENHRY and CDR2 SYGVKD. CDR3 length equals 12 residues. V was pared by 4 bases and J by 7 bases, with 3 bases of the junction left unmatched. The CDR3 loop is CAISARGLEQYF. The CDR3 bases are TGTGCCATCAGTGCCAGGGGGCTTGAGCAGTACTTC.

The CDR3 DNA reads as TGTGCCAGCAGCTTAGCTTCCGCGGGGACCATATATTTT. Protein product: CASSLASAGTIYF. The chain combines TRBV7-9 with TRBJ1-3, with unresolved D. The germline V gene has CDR1 SEHNR and CDR2 FQNEAQ (reference sequence). CDR3 length: 13 residues. V was clipped by 0 bases and J by 10 bases, with 10 bases between them.

The genes are TRBV7-6 and TRBJ2-3; 10 positions match TRBD2. The germline CDR1 and CDR2 sequences are SGHVS and FNYEAQ. After removal of 5 bases from V and 1 base from J, the junction contained 18 bases not matched to a gene. The CDR3 is made up of 20 amino acids. Here the CDR3 DNA reads TGTGCCAGCAGCGGGGGGGTGGCCCTAGCGGGAGAAGCGGGCACAGATACGCAGTATTTT. Protein: CASSGGVALAGEAGTDTQYF.

In this sample, this clone turned up once. This chain links TRBV18 with TRBJ2-3; 10 nucleotides match TRBD2. Trimming cost V 8 bases and J 0 bases; bases outside gene matches: 5. There are 15 residues in the CDR3. Germline values: CDR1 KGHSH, CDR2 LQKENI. The DNA of the CDR3 is TGTGCCAGCAGTGATAGCGGGGGGAGCACAGATACGCAGTATTTT. Encoded protein: CASSDSGGSTDTQYF.

The chain couples TRBV18 to TRBJ1-2; D unresolved. Trimming removed 4 bases at V and 4 bases at J, with 7 bases between. The CDR3 loop spans 12 amino acids. CDR1 and CDR2 (germline): KGHSH, LQKENI. This CDR3 reads CASSLPAYGYTF. Here the CDR3 DNA reads TGTGCCAGCTCACTACCAGCCTATGGCTACACCTTC.

The J gene is TRBJ2-3, the V gene TRBV11-2; the D gene is possibly TRBD2 (7 bases). The ends were cut back, 4 bases at V and 10 bases at J, with 27 bases in the middle. Germline V gene lookup returns CDR1 SGHAT and CDR2 FQNNGV. The CDR3 extends over 17 amino acids. In DNA, the CDR3 is TGTGCCAGCAGCTCCATCACGACCGGGGGGCCCTGGGGGGCGCAGTATTTT. Protein product: CASSSITTGGPWGAQYF.

The chain is built from TRBV6-1 and TRBJ2-7; tentatively, D is TRBD1 (5 bases). CDR3 length equals 15 residues. Germline CDR1 is MNHNS and CDR2 is SASEGT. Trimming took 6 bases from V and 0 from J, leaving 15 bases between them. The chain's CDR3 is CASRAGHTNSYEQYF. The CDR3 DNA is TGTGCCAGCAGAGCAGGGCATACTAACTCCTACGAGCAGTACTTC.

This clone occurred a few times. V usage is TRBV5-4 and J usage is TRBJ1-1, with 7 nucleotides matching TRBD1. V shed 2 bases and J 7 bases; nucleotides not matched to a gene: 8. CDR3 size: 14 residues. The germline V gene encodes CDR1 SGHNT and CDR2 YYREEE (reference sequence). The CDR3 sequence is CASSFEGAPGEAFF. In DNA form, the CDR3 reads TGTGCCAGCAGCTTTGAGGGGGCGCCGGGTGAAGCTTTCTTT.

The V and J genes are TRBV5-4 and TRBJ2-5; the D gene is possibly TRBD2 (5 bases). CDR1 SGHNT and CDR2 YYREEE come from the germline V gene (reference sequence). This CDR3 contains 13 residues. The V end lost 2 bases, the J end lost 3 bases, and 8 bases lay between the germline ends. The CDR3 bases are TGTGCCAGCAGCTTTTGGCGGGAAGAGACCCAGTACTTC. Translating gives CASSFWREETQYF.

V usage is TRBV29-1 and J usage is TRBJ1-3; D is unclear. The CDR3 runs to 13 residues. Trimming took 6 bases from V and 11 from J, leaving 20 bases between them. Germline values: CDR1 SQVTM, CDR2 ANQGSEA. Here the CDR3 reads CSVSLVGGLAIYF. In DNA form, the CDR3 reads TGCAGCGTCAGCCTTGTCGGCGGGTTGGCCATATATTTT.